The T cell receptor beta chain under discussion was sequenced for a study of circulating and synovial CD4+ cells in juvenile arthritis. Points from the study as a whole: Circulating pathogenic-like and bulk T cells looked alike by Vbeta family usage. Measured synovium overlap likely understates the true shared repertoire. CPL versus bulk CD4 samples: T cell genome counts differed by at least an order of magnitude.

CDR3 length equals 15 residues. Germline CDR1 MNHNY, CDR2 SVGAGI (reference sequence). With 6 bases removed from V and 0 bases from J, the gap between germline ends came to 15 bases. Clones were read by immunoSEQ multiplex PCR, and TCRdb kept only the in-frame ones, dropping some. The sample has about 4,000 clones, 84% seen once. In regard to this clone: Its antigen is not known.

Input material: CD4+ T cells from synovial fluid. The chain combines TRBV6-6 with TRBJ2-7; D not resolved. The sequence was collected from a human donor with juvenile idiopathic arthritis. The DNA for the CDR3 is TGTGCCAGCAGGCCCGACTCACTAAGCTCCTACGAGCAGTACTTC. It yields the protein CASRPDSLSSYEQYF.